This T cell receptor (beta chain) was profiled in a study of T cell responses to AZD1222 COVID-19 vaccine. CDR1 is MDHEN and CDR2 is SYDVKM in the germline V gene. V shed 6 bases and J 0 bases; nucleotides not matched to a gene: 6. The CDR3 consists of 16 residues. Researchers grouped second doses given at about 4 or about 12 weeks into one pool. The table came from immunoSEQ multiplex PCR; TCRdb's copy has only in-frame clones and leaves some out. The table shows about 130,000 clones, with around nine tenths occurring only once. This receptor was obtained from an adult who received the AZD1222 COVID-19 vaccine. The V and J genes are TRBV28 and TRBJ2-4, with 9 nucleotides matching TRBD1. The sample was peripheral blood, taken 28 days after the second AZD1222 dose. CDR3 DNA sequence: TGTGCCAGCAGGTTACAGGGGGCCCTAGCCAAAAACATTCAGTACTTC. The encoded protein is CASRLQGALAKNIQYF.